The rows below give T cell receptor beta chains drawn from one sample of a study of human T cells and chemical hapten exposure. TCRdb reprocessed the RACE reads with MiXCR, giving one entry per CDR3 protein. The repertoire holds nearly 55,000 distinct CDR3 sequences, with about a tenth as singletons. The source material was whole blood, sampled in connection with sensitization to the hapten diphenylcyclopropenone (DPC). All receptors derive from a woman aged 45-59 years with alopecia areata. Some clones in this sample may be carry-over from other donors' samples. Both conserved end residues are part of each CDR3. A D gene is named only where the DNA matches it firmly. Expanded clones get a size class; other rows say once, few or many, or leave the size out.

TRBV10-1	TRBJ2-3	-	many	CASSPTTDTQYF	TGCGCCAGCAGTCCGACTACAGATACGCAGTATTTT
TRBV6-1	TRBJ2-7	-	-	CASRDKVYEQYF	TGTGCCAGTCGGGACAAGGTCTACGAGCAGTACTTC
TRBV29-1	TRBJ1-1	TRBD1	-	CSVTGGSTEAFF	TGCAGCGTGACAGGGGGATCTACTGAAGCTTTCTTT
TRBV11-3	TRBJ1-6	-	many	CASSFREGSSYNSPLHF	TGTGCCAGCAGCTTCAGGGAGGGAAGCTCCTATAATTCACCCCTCCACTTT
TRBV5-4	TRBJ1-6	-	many	CASSSGQSNSPLHF	TGTGCCAGCAGCTCCGGACAGAGTAATTCACCCCTCCACTTT
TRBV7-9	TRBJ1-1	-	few	CASTPRMEAFF	TGTGCCAGCACCCCCCGGATGGAAGCTTTCTTT
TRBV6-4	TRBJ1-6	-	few	CASAAGRNSPLHF	TGTGCCAGCGCTGCAGGGAGGAATTCACCCCTCCACTTT
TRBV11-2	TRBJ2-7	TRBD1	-	CASSFRQGRRDEQYF	TGTGCCAGCAGCTTCCGACAGGGCCGCCGGGACGAGCAGTACTTC
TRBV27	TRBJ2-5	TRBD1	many	CASRTQQGADETQYF	TGTGCCAGCAGAACTCAACAGGGGGCTGATGAGACCCAGTACTTC
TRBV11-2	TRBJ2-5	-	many	CASSLAGSQETQYF	TGTGCCAGCAGCTTAGCGGGGTCCCAAGAGACCCAGTACTTC
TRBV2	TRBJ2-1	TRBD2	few	CASRLQELISGDNEQFF	TGTGCCAGCAGGCTGCAAGAGCTTATTAGCGGGGACAATGAGCAGTTCTTC
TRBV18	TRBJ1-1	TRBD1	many	CASSPRDREAFF	TGTGCCAGCTCCCCACGGGACAGGGAAGCTTTCTTT
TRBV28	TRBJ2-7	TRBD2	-	CASRPGTSGGYEQYF	TGTGCCAGCAGGCCCGGGACTAGCGGGGGCTACGAGCAGTACTTC